This entry describes one T cell receptor beta chain. The antigen remains unidentified. This sample is drawn from a study of T cell responses to AZD1222 COVID-19 vaccine. Study overall: The study pooled second doses at about 4 or about 12 weeks. Study outcomes and limitations: Spike-specific TCR breadth rose after two AZD1222 doses, and depth rose as well. Reportedly, nearly half the spike-specific TCRs target unmutated variant regions. Clonal diversity was possibly underestimated, and the donors were mostly white British, with more females.

The CDR3 is made up of 12 amino acids. Trimming stripped 4 bases from V and 5 bases from J, with 11 bases between. Germline CDR1 reads SQVTM; CDR2 reads ANQGSEA. Assay used: immunoSEQ multiplex PCR; TCRdb lists only in-frame clones, some missing. The sample comprises about 100,000 clones, less than 95% of which are singletons, and 1% to 1.5% rests with the top ten. This TCR came from an adult in good health. This sequence joins TRBV29-1 and TRBJ1-1; D perhaps matches TRBD1 (5 bases). Sample: peripheral blood, taken on day 0 of AZD1222 vaccination. The CDR3 DNA reads as TGCAGCGTTGTTAAGGGGATGACTGAAGCTTTCTTT. Protein product: CSVVKGMTEAFF.